Listed below are T cell receptor beta chains from one sample, sequenced in a study of T-cell reconstitution after alpha-beta-depleted transplantation in children. In TCRdb, the PCR reads were re-called with MiXCR into one record per CDR3 protein. The sample consists of approximately 200,000 distinct CDR3 sequences, 6.3% of them appearing once. The starting material was PBMCs, obtained before TCRalphabeta/CD19-depleted stem cell transplant. Every receptor here comes from a girl in the first two years of life with combined immunodeficiency, due to receive a stem cell transplant. CDR3s include the opening cysteine and the closing phenylalanine or tryptophan. The D gene is left open where the match is weak. Clone sizes are given selectively: once, few, many, or a class where the clone is expanded.

TRBJ2-1,TRBV11-3,.,many,CASSLDNRGYEQFF,TGTGCCAGCAGCTTAGACAATCGGGGGTATGAGCAGTTCTTC
TRBJ2-2,TRBV30,TRBD1,few,CAGQGLNTGELFF,TGTGCCGGACAGGGTTTGAACACCGGGGAGCTGTTTTTT
TRBJ2-3,TRBV29-1,TRBD2,many,CSVVREGTDTQYF,TGCAGCGTTGTACGGGAGGGCACAGATACGCAGTATTTT
TRBJ2-1,TRBV7-4,.,many,CASRASRQEPPWSSYNEQFF,TGTGCCAGCAGAGCTTCGAGACAGGAACCACCTTGGAGCTCCTACAATGAGCAGTTCTTC
TRBJ2-7,TRBV7-9,TRBD2,few,CASSFSGGRKYEQYF,TGTGCCAGCAGCTTCTCGGGGGGGCGGAAATACGAGCAGTACTTC
TRBJ1-5,TRBV5-1,.,many,CASSLDINQPQHF,TGCGCCAGCAGCTTGGACATTAATCAGCCCCAGCATTTT
TRBJ2-3,TRBV29-1,.,many,CSVMITDTQYF,TGCAGCGTCATGATTACAGATACGCAGTATTTT
TRBJ2-1,TRBV5-1,TRBD2,many,CASSSGLANSYNEQFF,TGCGCCAGCAGCTCGGGACTAGCGAACTCCTACAATGAGCAGTTCTTC
TRBJ2-2,TRBV7-2,TRBD2,.,CASSRPSGRASTGELFF,TGTGCCAGCAGCCGACCTAGCGGGAGGGCCAGCACCGGGGAGCTGTTTTTT
TRBJ2-7,TRBV7-2,.,many,CASSLLGAYEQYF,TGTGCCAGCAGCTTGTTAGGGGCCTACGAGCAGTACTTC
TRBJ2-1,TRBV7-6,.,.,CASSLRTVNLRRGDNEQFF,TGTGCCAGCAGCCTAAGGACAGTTAACCTCCGTCGCGGCGACAATGAGCAGTTCTTC
TRBJ2-5,TRBV20-1,.,many,CSAQTGTGEETQYF,TGCAGTGCCCAGACCGGGACTGGGGAAGAGACCCAGTACTTC
TRBJ2-7,TRBV20-1,.,many,CSAGLGWEQYF,TGCAGTGCTGGGTTAGGGTGGGAGCAGTACTTC
TRBJ2-1,TRBV4-1,.,many,CASSQDYRVSYNEQFF,TGCGCCAGCAGCCAAGATTACAGAGTTTCTTACAATGAGCAGTTCTTC
TRBJ1-1,TRBV4-3,.,many,CASSQDSPGRLNTEAFF,TGCGCCAGCAGCCAAGATTCCCCCGGGAGGTTGAACACTGAAGCTTTCTTT
TRBJ2-3,TRBV20-1,.,many,CSARSPWSTSTDTQYF,TGCAGTGCTAGGTCGCCTTGGTCGACAAGCACAGATACGCAGTATTTT
TRBJ2-2,TRBV4-3,TRBD1,.,CASSLGTGTTGELFF,TGCGCCAGCAGCCTCGGGACAGGGACCACCGGGGAGCTGTTTTTT
TRBJ2-4,TRBV5-1,.,many,CASSLGSNIQYF,TGCGCCAGCAGCTTGGGTTCAAACATTCAGTACTTC
TRBJ2-4,TRBV12-3/TRBV12-4,.,.,CASSAKNIQYF,TGTGCCAGCAGTGCAAAGAACATTCAGTACTTC
TRBJ2-2,TRBV7-9,.,many,CASSYTEELFF,TGTGCCAGCAGCTACACTGAGGAGCTGTTTTTT
TRBJ2-2,TRBV25-1,.,many,CASSVSRATGELFF,TGTGCCAGCAGTGTATCCAGGGCCACCGGGGAGCTGTTTTTT
TRBJ1-1,TRBV4-2,.,many,CASSQVNTEAFF,TGTGCCAGCAGCCAAGTGAACACTGAAGCTTTCTTT
TRBJ2-1,TRBV6-2/TRBV6-3,.,many,CASSYHIGRDEQFF,TGTGCCAGCAGTTACCACATTGGACGGGACGAGCAGTTCTTC
TRBJ2-1,TRBV14,TRBD2,few,CASSDLLAEIHNEQFF,TGTGCCAGCAGCGATTTACTAGCGGAGATTCACAATGAGCAGTTCTTC
TRBJ2-7,TRBV5-1,.,many,CASSLDGGRYEQYF,TGCGCCAGCAGCTTGGATGGGGGGCGATACGAGCAGTACTTC
TRBJ2-7,TRBV12-3/TRBV12-4,.,many,CASSYPPGGDEQYF,TGTGCCAGCAGCTATCCCCCCGGCGGAGACGAGCAGTACTTC
TRBJ2-5,TRBV2,TRBD2,.,CASTKGASGSGAQETQYF,TGTGCCAGCACCAAAGGGGCTAGCGGGAGTGGGGCACAAGAGACCCAGTACTTC
TRBJ2-5,TRBV29-1,.,many,CSDTSPGSQETQYF,TGCAGCGATACTTCGCCGGGGTCCCAAGAGACCCAGTACTTC
TRBJ2-1,TRBV11-2,TRBD2,many,CASSLVLVAGSSYNEQFF,TGTGCCAGCAGCTTAGTCTTGGTAGCGGGGAGCTCCTACAATGAGCAGTTCTTC
TRBJ2-2,TRBV9,.,many,CASSVDLWDGELFF,TGTGCCAGCAGCGTAGATTTGTGGGACGGGGAGCTGTTTTTT
TRBJ2-7,TRBV12-3/TRBV12-4,.,many,CASSLQGNYEQYF,TGTGCCAGCAGTTTACAGGGCAACTACGAGCAGTACTTC
TRBJ2-3,TRBV5-1,TRBD1,many,CANQTGTGVPITDTQYF,TGCGCCAACCAAACCGGGACAGGGGTGCCTATAACAGATACGCAGTATTTT